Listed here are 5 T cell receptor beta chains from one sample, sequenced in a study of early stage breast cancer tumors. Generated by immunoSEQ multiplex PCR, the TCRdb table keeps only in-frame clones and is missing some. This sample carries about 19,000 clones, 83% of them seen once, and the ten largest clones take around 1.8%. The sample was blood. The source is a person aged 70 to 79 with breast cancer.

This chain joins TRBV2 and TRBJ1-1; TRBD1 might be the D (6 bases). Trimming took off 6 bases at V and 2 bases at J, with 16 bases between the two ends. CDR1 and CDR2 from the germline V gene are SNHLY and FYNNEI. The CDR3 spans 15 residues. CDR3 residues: CASRMDSLGNTEAFF. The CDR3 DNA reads TGTGCCAGCAGGATGGACAGTCTGGGAAACACTGAAGCTTTCTTT.

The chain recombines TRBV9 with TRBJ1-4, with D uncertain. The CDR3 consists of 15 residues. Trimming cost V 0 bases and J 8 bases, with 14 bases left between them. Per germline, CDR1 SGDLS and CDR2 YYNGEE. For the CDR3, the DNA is TGTGCCAGCAGCGTAGGAGACATCGATAACGAAAAACTGTTTTTT. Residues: CASSVGDIDNEKLFF.

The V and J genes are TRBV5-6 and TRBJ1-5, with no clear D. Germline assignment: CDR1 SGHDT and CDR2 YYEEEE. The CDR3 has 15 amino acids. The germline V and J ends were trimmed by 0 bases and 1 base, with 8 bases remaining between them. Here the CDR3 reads CASSLAPGSNQPQHF. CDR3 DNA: TGTGCCAGCAGCTTGGCCCCGGGGAGCAATCAGCCCCAGCATTTT.

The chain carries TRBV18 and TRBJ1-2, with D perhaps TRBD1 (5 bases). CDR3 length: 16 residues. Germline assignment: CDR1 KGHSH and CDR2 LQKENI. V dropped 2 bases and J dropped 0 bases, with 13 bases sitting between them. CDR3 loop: CASSPEAGPSNYGYTF. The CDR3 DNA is TGTGCCAGCTCACCAGAGGCAGGGCCCTCTAACTATGGCTACACCTTC.

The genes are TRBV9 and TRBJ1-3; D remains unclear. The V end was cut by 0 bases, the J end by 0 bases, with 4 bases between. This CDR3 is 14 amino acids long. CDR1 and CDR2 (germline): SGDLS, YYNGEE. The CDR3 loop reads CASSVGSSGNTIYF. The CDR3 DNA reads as TGTGCCAGCAGCGTAGGGAGCTCTGGAAACACCATATATTTT.